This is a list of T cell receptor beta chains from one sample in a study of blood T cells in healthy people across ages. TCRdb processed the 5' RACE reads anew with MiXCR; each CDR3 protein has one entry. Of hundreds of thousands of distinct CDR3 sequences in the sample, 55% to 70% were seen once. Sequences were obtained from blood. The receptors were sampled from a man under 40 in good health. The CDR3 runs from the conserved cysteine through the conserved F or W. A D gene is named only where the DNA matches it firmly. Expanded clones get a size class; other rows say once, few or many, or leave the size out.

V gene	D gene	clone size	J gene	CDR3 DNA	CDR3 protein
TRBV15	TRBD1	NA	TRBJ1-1	TGTGCCACCAGCGATACAGGGGCAGGGACTGAAGCTTTCTTT	CATSDTGAGTEAFF
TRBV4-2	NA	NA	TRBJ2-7	TGTGCCAGCAGCCAAGGGAGCGGCCTATCCTACGAGCAGTACTTC	CASSQGSGLSYEQYF
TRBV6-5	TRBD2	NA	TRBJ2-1	TGTGCCAGCAGTTTACCGGGACTAGTCGTGAATGAGCAGTTCTTC	CASSLPGLVVNEQFF
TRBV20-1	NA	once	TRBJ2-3	TGCAGTGCTAGAAGAGGGATGATCCGGGGGACAGATACGCAGTATTTT	CSARRGMIRGTDTQYF
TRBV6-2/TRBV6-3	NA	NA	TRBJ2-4	TGTGCCAGCAGTACCTCCGGCCGCTCAACAGGGCACTCAACAAACATTCAGTACTTC	CASSTSGRSTGHSTNIQYF
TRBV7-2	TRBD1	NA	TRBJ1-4	TGTGCCAGCAGCTTAACAGGGGCCAGGGGTGAAAAACTGTTTTTT	CASSLTGARGEKLFF
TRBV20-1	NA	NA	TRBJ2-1	TGCAGTGCTAGAGACTGGGATCTGCAAATCAATGAGCAGTTCTTC	CSARDWDLQINEQFF
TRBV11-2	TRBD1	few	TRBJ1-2	TGTGCCAGCAGCCCCGTTGGCAGGGGGAAAGGCTACACCTTC	CASSPVGRGKGYTF
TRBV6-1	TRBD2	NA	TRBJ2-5	TGTGCCAGCAATCCTACGGGGGGATCAGAGACCCGGTACTTC	CASNPTGGSETRYF
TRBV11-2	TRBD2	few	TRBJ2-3	TGTGCCAGCAGTGGGGGGGGGGAGCAGTATTTT	CASSGGGEQYF
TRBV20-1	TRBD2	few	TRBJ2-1	TGCAGTGCTAGGGGACTAGCGGAACCTCAGGATGAGCAGTTCTTC	CSARGLAEPQDEQFF
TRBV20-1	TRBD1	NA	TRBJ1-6	TGCAGTGCCACCGGACAGGGTAGCACACCCCTCCACTTT	CSATGQGSTPLHF
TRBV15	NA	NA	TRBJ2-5	TGTGCCACCAGCCCGCGAATATTACAGGGTGGGGGCCAAGAGACCCAGTACTTC	CATSPRILQGGGQETQYF
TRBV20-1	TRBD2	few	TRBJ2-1	TGCAGTGCTAGTGTCCTAGCGGGAGTCGGTGAGCAGTTCTTC	CSASVLAGVGEQFF
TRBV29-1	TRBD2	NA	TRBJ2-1	TGCAGCGTTGGGGGGGGGAGACACAATGAGCAGTTCTTC	CSVGGGRHNEQFF
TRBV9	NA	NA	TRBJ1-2	TGTGCCAGCAGCGCCGGGGGAGTAAACTATGGCTACACCTTC	CASSAGGVNYGYTF
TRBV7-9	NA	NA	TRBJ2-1	TGTGCCAGCAGCTTATTCGGGGGCGTGGAAGGTGAGCAGTTCTTC	CASSLFGGVEGEQFF
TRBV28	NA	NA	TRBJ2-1	TGTGCCAGCAGTTTATCGTTGAATGAGCAGTTCTTC	CASSLSLNEQFF
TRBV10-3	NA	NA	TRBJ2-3	TGTGCCATCAGCGGACGACTAGACGCAGATACGCAGTATTTT	CAISGRLDADTQYF
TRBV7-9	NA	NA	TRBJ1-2	TGTGCCAGCAGCTTAGTTGGCCTTTTCAACTATGGCTACACCTTC	CASSLVGLFNYGYTF
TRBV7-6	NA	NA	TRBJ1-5	TGTGCCAGCAGCTTGACGAACAATCAGCCCCAGCATTTT	CASSLTNNQPQHF
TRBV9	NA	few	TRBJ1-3	TGTGCCAGCAGCGTCGCCGGACAGCTTCGCGGAAACACCATATATTTT	CASSVAGQLRGNTIYF
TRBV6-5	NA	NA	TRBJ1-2	TGTGCCAGCAACAAGGGGGGCGATGGCTACACCTTC	CASNKGGDGYTF
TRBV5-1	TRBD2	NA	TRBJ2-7	TGCGCCAGCAGCTCGGGTAGCGGGAGCATCTACGAGCAGTACTTC	CASSSGSGSIYEQYF
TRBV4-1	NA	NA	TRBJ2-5	TGCGCCAGCAGCCAAGCGAAGGGCGCCGGGCGGGAGACCCAGTACTTC	CASSQAKGAGRETQYF
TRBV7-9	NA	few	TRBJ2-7	TGTGCCAGCAGCTTAACAGGACCGACCTACGAGCAGTACTTC	CASSLTGPTYEQYF
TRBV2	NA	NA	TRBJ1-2	TGTGCCACCGCGAAACAGGGAAGAGGCTACACCTTC	CATAKQGRGYTF
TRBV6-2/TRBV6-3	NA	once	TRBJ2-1	TGTGCCAGCAGTTCCCTACTCAAGACCACCTACAATGAGCAGTTCTTC	CASSSLLKTTYNEQFF
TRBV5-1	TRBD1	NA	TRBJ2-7	TGCGCCAGCAGCCCTACTGGACAGGGCGGGTACGAGCAGTACTTC	CASSPTGQGGYEQYF
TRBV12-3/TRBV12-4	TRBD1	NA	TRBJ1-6	TGTGCCAGCAGTCGGACAGGGAGAGGGTCACCCCTCCACTTT	CASSRTGRGSPLHF
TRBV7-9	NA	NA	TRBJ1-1	TGTACCAGCAGTAAACCCGGGACTGGCACTGAAGCTTTCTTT	CTSSKPGTGTEAFF
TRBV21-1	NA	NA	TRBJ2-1	TGTGCCAGCATCGGACCGCTGAACCCAACTAGCGGGAGCTACAATGAGCAGTTCTTC	CASIGPLNPTSGSYNEQFF
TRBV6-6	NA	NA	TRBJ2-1	TGTGCCAGCAGACCTAGCACTAGTTTGGGTGAGCAGTTCTTC	CASRPSTSLGEQFF
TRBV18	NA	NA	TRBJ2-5	TGTGCCAGCTCATCCCGGGACGACCCGGAGACCCAGTACTTC	CASSSRDDPETQYF
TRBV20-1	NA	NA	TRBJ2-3	TGCAGTGCTAAGGACAGCCGTCCGCCAGATACGCAGTATTTT	CSAKDSRPPDTQYF
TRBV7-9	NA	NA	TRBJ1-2	TGTGCCAGCACCCGACAAGACTATGGCTACACCTTC	CASTRQDYGYTF
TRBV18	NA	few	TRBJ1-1	TGTGCCAGCTCACCACCGCTACAGGGCGTAGCTTTCTTT	CASSPPLQGVAFF
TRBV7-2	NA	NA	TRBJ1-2	TGTGCCAGCAGCCTCGGGACGGAGCAGAACTATGGCTACACCTTC	CASSLGTEQNYGYTF
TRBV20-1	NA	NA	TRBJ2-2	TGCAGTGCCCCAAGGGACGGGGAGCTGTTTTTT	CSAPRDGELFF
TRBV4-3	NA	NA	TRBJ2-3	TGCGCCAGCAGCCAAGCGGCCGCCAGCACAGATACGCAGTATTTT	CASSQAAASTDTQYF
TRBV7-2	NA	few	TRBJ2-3	TGTGCCAGCAGCTTAACGGGTTTTGGCGATACGCAGTATTTT	CASSLTGFGDTQYF
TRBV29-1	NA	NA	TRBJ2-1	TGCAGCGTGGTACCTGCGCGGGATGGGAATGAGCAGTTCTTC	CSVVPARDGNEQFF
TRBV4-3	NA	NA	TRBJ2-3	TGCGCCAGCAGTGAGTACAAAGGATTGGATACGCAGTATTTT	CASSEYKGLDTQYF
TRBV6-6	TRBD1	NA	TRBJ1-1	TGTGCCAGCAGTTACTCTCCGACAGGGAGTAAAGATGAAGCTTTCTTT	CASSYSPTGSKDEAFF
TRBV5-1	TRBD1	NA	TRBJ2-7	TGCGCCAGCAGCTTGGTGGGACAGGGGTACCACGAGCAGTACTTC	CASSLVGQGYHEQYF
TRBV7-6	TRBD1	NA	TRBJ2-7	TGTGCCAGCAGTTTCCGGGACAGGGACTGGGACGAGCAGTACTTC	CASSFRDRDWDEQYF
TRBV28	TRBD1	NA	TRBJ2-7	TGTGCCAGCAGTTTTAGATGGGACAGTTTCTCCTACGAGCAGTACTTC	CASSFRWDSFSYEQYF
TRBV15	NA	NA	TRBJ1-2	TGTGCCACCAGCACCGGGACAAAGGCTTACTATGGCTACACCTTC	CATSTGTKAYYGYTF
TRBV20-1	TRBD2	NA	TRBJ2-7	TGCAGTGCCGGGGGGGGGGCGGTTTCCTCCTACGAGCAGTACTTC	CSAGGGAVSSYEQYF
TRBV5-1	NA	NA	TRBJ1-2	TGCGCCAGCAGCGAAGGGGGAAATGGCTACACCTTC	CASSEGGNGYTF
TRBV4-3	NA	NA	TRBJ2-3	TGCGCCAGCAGCCAAGGACAGAGCACAGATACGCAGTATTTT	CASSQGQSTDTQYF
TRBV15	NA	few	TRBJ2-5	TGTGCCACCAGCAGAGACTCTACAGAACGGGAGCAGTACTTC	CATSRDSTEREQYF
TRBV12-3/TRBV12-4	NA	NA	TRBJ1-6	TGTGCCAGCAGTTTCGACAGGATACGTTCACCCCTCCACTTT	CASSFDRIRSPLHF
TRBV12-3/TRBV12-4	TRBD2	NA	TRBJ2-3	TGTGCCAGCCATTTCGGGGGGACCGGAGATGCGCAGTATTTT	CASHFGGTGDAQYF
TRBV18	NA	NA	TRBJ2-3	TGTGCCAGCTCACCCCGTTTGGAATGCGGGGCAGATACGCAGTATTTT	CASSPRLECGADTQYF
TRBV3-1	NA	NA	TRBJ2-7	TGTGCCAGCAGCCAAGACCAATCCGAGCAGTACTTC	CASSQDQSEQYF
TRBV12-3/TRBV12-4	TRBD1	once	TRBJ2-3	TGTGCCAGCAGCGACGACAGGGGGCGGACAATTACGCAGTATTTT	CASSDDRGRTITQYF